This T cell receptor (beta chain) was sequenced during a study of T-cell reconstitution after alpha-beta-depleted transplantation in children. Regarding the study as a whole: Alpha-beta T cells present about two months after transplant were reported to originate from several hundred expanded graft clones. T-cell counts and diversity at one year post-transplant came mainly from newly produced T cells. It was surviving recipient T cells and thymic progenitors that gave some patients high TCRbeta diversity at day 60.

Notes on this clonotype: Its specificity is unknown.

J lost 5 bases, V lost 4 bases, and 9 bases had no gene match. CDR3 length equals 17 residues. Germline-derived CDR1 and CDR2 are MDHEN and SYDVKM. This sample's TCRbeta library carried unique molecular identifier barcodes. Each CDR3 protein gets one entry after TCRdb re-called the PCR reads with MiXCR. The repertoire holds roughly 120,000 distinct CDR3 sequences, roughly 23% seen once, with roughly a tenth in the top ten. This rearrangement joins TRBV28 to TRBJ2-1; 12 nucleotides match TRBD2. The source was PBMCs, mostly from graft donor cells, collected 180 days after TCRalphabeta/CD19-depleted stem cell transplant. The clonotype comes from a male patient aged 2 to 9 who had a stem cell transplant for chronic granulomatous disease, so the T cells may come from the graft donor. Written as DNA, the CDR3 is TGTGCCAGCAGTTCACTTCAGGGACTAGCGGGCGACAATGAGCAGTTCTTC. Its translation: CASSSLQGLAGDNEQFF.